This passage covers 6 T cell receptor beta chains from one sample sequenced in a study of siplizumab effects on memory and regulatory T cells. Clones were sequenced by immunoSEQ multiplex PCR, and TCRdb holds only the in-frame ones, with some missing. The sample gives 100,000 or so clones, 91% of which show up once; roughly 2.7% is in the top ten. The sequenced material came from CD4+ T cells sorted from blood. The receptors come from a human donor in good health. Some clones in this sample may be carry-over from other donors' samples.

The chain has TRBV14 and TRBJ1-3; unclear D gene. V gave up 3 bases and J gave up 2 bases, with 8 bases separating them. CDR1 SGHDN and CDR2 FVKESK come from the germline V gene. The CDR3 consists of 14 residues. The CDR3 DNA is TGTGCCAGCAGCCAGTTAAGTCCTGGAAACACCATATATTTT. Protein: CASSQLSPGNTIYF. Complete variable domain (other parts from reference TRBV14 and TRBJ1-3): EAGVTQFPSHSVIEKGQTVTLRCDPISGHDNLYWYRRVMGKEIKFLLHFVKESKQDESGMPNNRFLAERTGGTYSTLKVQPAELEDSGVYFCASSQLSPGNTIYFGEGSWLTVV.

The chain couples TRBV7-9 to TRBJ2-1; D is tentatively TRBD1 or TRBD2 (5 bases each). Looked up from germline, CDR1 is SEHNR and CDR2 is FQNEAQ (reference sequence). Deletions cut 3 bases from V and 10 bases from J, with 7 bases between. This CDR3 contains 11 residues. CDR3 amino acids: CASSFGGEQFF. CDR3 DNA sequence: TGTGCCAGCAGCTTTGGGGGAGAGCAGTTCTTC.

This clone came up once. J is TRBJ2-3 and V is TRBV28; D is undetermined. The CDR3 consists of 15 residues. Trimming pared 2 bases from V and 1 base from J, leaving 10 bases between. CDR1 and CDR2 from the germline V gene are MDHEN and SYDVKM. CDR3: CASSLGSIGTDTQYF. The CDR3 coding sequence is TGTGCCAGCAGTTTAGGCTCTATAGGCACAGATACGCAGTATTTT.

The rearrangement uses TRBV30 and TRBJ2-5, with 8 bases lining up with TRBD2. Trimming removed 5 bases from V and 5 bases from J; junction bases left unmatched: 4. This CDR3 region has 12 residues. The germline V gene encodes CDR1 GTSNPN and CDR2 SVGIG (reference sequence). The CDR3 bases are TGTGCCTGGTCTAGCGGGTTGGAGACCCAGTACTTC. Its translation: CAWSSGLETQYF.

The chain carries TRBV5-1 and TRBJ2-3; D remains unclear. Per germline, CDR1 SGHRS and CDR2 YFSETQ. Trimming removed 5 bases at V and 4 bases at J, with 14 bases between. This CDR3 is 14 amino acids long. CDR3 residues: CASSLDGSADTQYF. The CDR3 region has the DNA TGCGCCAGCAGTCTGGATGGGTCGGCAGATACGCAGTATTTT.

This clone was seen more than once but under ten times. This chain links TRBV5-1 with TRBJ2-7; D gene uncertain. Per germline, CDR1 SGHRS and CDR2 YFSETQ. This CDR3 contains 17 residues. The V end lost 1 base, the J end lost 2 bases, and 19 bases lay between the germline ends. The CDR3 here is CASSLSVTAVPTYEQYF. The CDR3 bases are TGCGCCAGCAGCTTGTCGGTTACAGCCGTACCAACCTACGAGCAGTACTTC. Full variable domain (missing parts from reference TRBV5-1 and TRBJ2-7): KAGVTQTPRYLIKTRGQQVTLSCSPISGHRSVSWYQQTPGQGLQFLFEYFSETQRNKGNFPGRFSGRQFSNSRSEMNVSTLELGDSALYLCASSLSVTAVPTYEQYFGPGTRLTVT.